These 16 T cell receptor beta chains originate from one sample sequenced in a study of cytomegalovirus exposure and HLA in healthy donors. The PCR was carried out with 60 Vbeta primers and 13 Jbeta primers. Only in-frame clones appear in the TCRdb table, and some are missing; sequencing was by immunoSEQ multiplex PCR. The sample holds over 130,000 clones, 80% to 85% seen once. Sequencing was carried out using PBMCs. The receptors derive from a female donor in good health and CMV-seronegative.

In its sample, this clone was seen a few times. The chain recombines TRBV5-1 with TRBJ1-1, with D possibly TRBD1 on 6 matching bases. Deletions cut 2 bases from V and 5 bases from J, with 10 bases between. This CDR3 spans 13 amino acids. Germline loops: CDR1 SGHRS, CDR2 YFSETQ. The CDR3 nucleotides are TGCGCCAGCAGCTTAGGGGGTTGGACTGAAGCTTTCTTT. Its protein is CASSLGGWTEAFF.

CDR3 region: CAISESGGNRLYEQYF. CDR3 nucleotides: TGTGCCATCAGTGAGTCTGGGGGGAACAGGCTCTACGAGCAGTACTTC. This chain connects TRBV10-3 to TRBJ2-7; possibly TRBD2 for D (6 bases). V lost 0 bases and J lost 3, with 15 bases in between. CDR1 ENHRY and CDR2 SYGVKD come from the germline V gene. The CDR3 runs 16 residues.

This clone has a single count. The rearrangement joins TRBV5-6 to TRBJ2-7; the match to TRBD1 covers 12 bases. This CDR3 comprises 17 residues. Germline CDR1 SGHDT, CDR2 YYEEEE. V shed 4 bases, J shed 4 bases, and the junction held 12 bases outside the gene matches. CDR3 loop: CASSTYRDRGRRYEQYF. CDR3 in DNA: TGTGCCAGCAGCACCTACCGGGACAGGGGGCGCCGGTACGAGCAGTACTTC.

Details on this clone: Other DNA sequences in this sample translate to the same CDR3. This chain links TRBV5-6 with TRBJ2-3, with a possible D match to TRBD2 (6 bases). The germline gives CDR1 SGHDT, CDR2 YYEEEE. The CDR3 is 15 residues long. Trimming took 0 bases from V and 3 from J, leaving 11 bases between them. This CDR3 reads CASSLVAGGTDTQYF. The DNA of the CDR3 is TGTGCCAGCAGCTTGGTGGCAGGAGGGACAGATACGCAGTATTTT. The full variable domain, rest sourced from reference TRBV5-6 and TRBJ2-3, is DAGVTQSPTHLIKTRGQQVTLRCSPKSGHDTVSWYQQALGQGPQFIFQYYEEEERQRGNFPDRFSGHQFPNYSSELNVNALLLGDSALYLCASSLVAGGTDTQYFGPGTRLTVL.

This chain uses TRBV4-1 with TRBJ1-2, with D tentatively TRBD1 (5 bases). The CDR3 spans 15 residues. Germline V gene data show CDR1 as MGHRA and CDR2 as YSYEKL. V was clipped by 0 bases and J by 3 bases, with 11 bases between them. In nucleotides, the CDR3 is TGCGCCAGCAGCCAAGAGGCCAGGGCCTACTATGGCTACACCTTC. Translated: CASSQEARAYYGYTF.

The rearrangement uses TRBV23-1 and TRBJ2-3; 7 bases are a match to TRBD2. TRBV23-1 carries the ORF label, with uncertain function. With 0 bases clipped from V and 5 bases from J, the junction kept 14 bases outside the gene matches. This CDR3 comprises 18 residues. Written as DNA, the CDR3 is TGCGCCAGCAGTCAATCCAGAGGACCGCGGGGAGGGCAAGATACGCAGTATTTT. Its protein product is CASSQSRGPRGGQDTQYF.

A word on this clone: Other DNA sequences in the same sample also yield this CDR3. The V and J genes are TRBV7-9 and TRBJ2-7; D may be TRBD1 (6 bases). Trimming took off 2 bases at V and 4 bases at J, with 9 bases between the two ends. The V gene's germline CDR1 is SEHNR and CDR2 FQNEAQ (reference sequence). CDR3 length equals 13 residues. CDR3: CASSLPGAYEQYF. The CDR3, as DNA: TGTGCCAGCAGCTTACCAGGGGCGTACGAGCAGTACTTC.

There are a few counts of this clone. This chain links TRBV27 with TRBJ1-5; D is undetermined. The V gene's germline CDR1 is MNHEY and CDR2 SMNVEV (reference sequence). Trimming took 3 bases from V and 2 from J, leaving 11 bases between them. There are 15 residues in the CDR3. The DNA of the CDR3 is TGTGCCAGCAGTTTGGCAGGTACGGGCAATCAGCCCCAGCATTTT. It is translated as CASSLAGTGNQPQHF.

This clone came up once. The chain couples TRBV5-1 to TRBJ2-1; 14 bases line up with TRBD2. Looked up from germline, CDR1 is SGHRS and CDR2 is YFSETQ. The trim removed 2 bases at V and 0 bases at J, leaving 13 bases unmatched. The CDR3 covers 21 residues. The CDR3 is CASSFQPGLAGVPGSYNEQFF. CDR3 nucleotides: TGCGCCAGCAGCTTCCAACCGGGACTAGCGGGAGTTCCCGGCTCCTACAATGAGCAGTTCTTC.

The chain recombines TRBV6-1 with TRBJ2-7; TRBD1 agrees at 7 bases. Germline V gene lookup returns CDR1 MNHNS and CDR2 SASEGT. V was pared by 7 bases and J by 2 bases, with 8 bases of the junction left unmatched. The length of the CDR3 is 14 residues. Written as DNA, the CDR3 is TGTGCCAGCACACAGGACAGGCGCACCTACGAGCAGTACTTC. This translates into CASTQDRRTYEQYF.

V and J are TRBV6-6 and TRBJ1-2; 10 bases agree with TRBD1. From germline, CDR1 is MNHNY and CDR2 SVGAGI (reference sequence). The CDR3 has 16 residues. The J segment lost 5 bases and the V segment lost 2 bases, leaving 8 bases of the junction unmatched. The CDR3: CASSYGNRDRGYGYTF. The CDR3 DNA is TGTGCCAGCAGTTACGGGAACCGGGACAGGGGTTATGGCTACACCTTC.

Here the CDR3 DNA reads TGTGCCAGCAGCTTTACCAGGGAGGGGTACTACGAGCAGTACTTC. It yields the protein CASSFTREGYYEQYF. The chain joins TRBV7-9 to TRBJ2-7; 7 nucleotides match TRBD2. The CDR3 extends over 15 amino acids. The J segment lost 3 bases and the V segment lost 3 bases, leaving 8 bases of the junction unmatched. Germline V gene sequence: CDR1 SEHNR, CDR2 FQNEAQ (reference sequence).

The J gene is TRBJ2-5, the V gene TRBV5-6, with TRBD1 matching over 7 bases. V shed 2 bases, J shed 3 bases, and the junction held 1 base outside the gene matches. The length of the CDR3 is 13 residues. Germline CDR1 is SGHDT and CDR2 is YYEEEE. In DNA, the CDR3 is TGTGCCAGCAGCTTAGGGACAGAAGAGACCCAGTACTTC. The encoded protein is CASSLGTEETQYF.

CDR3: CASSFRGNYGYTF. The CDR3 coding sequence is TGCGCCAGCAGCTTCAGGGGGAACTATGGCTACACCTTC. The chain employs TRBV5-1 and TRBJ1-2; the match to TRBD1 covers 7 bases. V lost 2 bases to trimming and J lost 2 bases; unmatched junction nucleotides: 0. Germline CDR1 is SGHRS and CDR2 is YFSETQ. CDR3 length equals 13 residues.

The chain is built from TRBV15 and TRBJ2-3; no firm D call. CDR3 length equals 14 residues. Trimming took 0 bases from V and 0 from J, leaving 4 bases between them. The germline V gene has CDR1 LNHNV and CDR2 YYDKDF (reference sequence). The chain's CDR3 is CATSRDGSTDTQYF. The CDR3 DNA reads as TGTGCCACCAGCAGAGACGGTAGCACAGATACGCAGTATTTT. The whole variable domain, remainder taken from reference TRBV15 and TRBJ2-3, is DAMVIQNPRYQVTQFGKPVTLSCSQTLNHNVMYWYQQKSSQAPKLLFHYYDKDFNNEADTPDNFQSRRPNTSFCFLDIRSPGLGDTAMYLCATSRDGSTDTQYFGPGTRLTVL.

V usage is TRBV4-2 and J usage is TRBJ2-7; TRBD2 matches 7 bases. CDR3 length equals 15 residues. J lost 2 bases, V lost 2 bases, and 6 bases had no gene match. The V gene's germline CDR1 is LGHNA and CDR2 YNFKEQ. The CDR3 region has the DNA TGTGCCAGCAGCCAAAGGGGCGGGGGACCCTACGAGCAGTACTTC. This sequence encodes CASSQRGGGPYEQYF.